The rows below give T cell receptor beta chains drawn from one sample of a study of CD8+CD57+ T cells in acquired aplastic anemia. TCRdb re-analysed the reads in MiXCR, keeping a single row per CDR3 protein. This sample yields approximately 470,000 distinct CDR3 sequences, of which roughly 34% are seen a single time; less than 0.85% belongs to the top ten. The sample consisted of sorted CD4+, CD8+, or CD8+CD57+ T cells (not recorded which) from PBMCs. The receptors come from a human donor with aplastic anemia. CDR3s include the opening cysteine and the closing phenylalanine or tryptophan. D genes are given only for firm matches. Some rows mark clone size as missing; the rest say once, few, many or name a class of expanded clone.

clone_size: NA; v_call: TRBV2; j_call: TRBJ2-1; d_call: TRBD1; cdr3_nt: TGTGCCAGCAGCGACCCCCCCGGGACAGGGCGCTACAATGAGCAGTTCTTC; cdr3_aa: CASSDPPGTGRYNEQFF
clone_size: few; v_call: TRBV10-3; j_call: TRBJ2-7; d_call: NA; cdr3_nt: TGTGCCAGCAGTAGGACGTGGGGCTCCTACGAGCAGTACTTC; cdr3_aa: CASSRTWGSYEQYF
clone_size: few; v_call: TRBV27; j_call: TRBJ1-6; d_call: NA; cdr3_nt: TGTGCCAGCGCCATCGGGAGACATAATTCACCCCTCCACTTT; cdr3_aa: CASAIGRHNSPLHF
clone_size: NA; v_call: TRBV5-1; j_call: TRBJ2-2; d_call: NA; cdr3_nt: TGCGCCAGCAGCTCCGGGATAAGACACAACACCGGGGAGCTGTTTTTT; cdr3_aa: CASSSGIRHNTGELFF
clone_size: many; v_call: TRBV4-3; j_call: TRBJ1-2; d_call: TRBD1; cdr3_nt: TGCGCCAGCAGCCAAGATTGGACAGGGAAAATTCGTGGCTACACCTTC; cdr3_aa: CASSQDWTGKIRGYTF
clone_size: many; v_call: TRBV20-1; j_call: TRBJ1-2; d_call: NA; cdr3_nt: TGCAGTGCTAGTTTAACAGGAACCAACTATGGCTACACCTTC; cdr3_aa: CSASLTGTNYGYTF
clone_size: NA; v_call: TRBV5-1; j_call: TRBJ1-1; d_call: NA; cdr3_nt: TGCGCCAGCAGCCCCATCCAGGGGTATGCGGCGCAAGCTTTCTTT; cdr3_aa: CASSPIQGYAAQAFF
clone_size: many; v_call: TRBV6-1; j_call: TRBJ1-2; d_call: TRBD1; cdr3_nt: TGTGCCAGCAGTCCAGGGACAGGGACAAATGGTGGCTACACCTTC; cdr3_aa: CASSPGTGTNGGYTF
clone_size: few; v_call: TRBV2; j_call: TRBJ1-2; d_call: NA; cdr3_nt: TGTGCCAGCAGCCATGAGGGGGGCTCGGTCTATGGCTACACCTTC; cdr3_aa: CASSHEGGSVYGYTF
clone_size: many; v_call: TRBV19; j_call: TRBJ1-3; d_call: NA; cdr3_nt: TGTGCCAGTAGTATAGGTCATACTGGAAACACCATATATTTT; cdr3_aa: CASSIGHTGNTIYF
clone_size: NA; v_call: TRBV7-2; j_call: TRBJ2-1; d_call: NA; cdr3_nt: TGTGCCAGCAGCTCAGGGGATGGGAATGAGCAGTTCTTC; cdr3_aa: CASSSGDGNEQFF
clone_size: many; v_call: TRBV6-1; j_call: TRBJ1-6; d_call: NA; cdr3_nt: TGTGCCAGCAAGGACCCCCCATCACCCCTCCACTTT; cdr3_aa: CASKDPPSPLHF
clone_size: many; v_call: TRBV19; j_call: TRBJ2-5; d_call: NA; cdr3_nt: TGTGCCAGTAGTAAGCTCACAGGTGTCCAAGAGACCCAGTACTTC; cdr3_aa: CASSKLTGVQETQYF
clone_size: few; v_call: TRBV2; j_call: TRBJ2-5; d_call: NA; cdr3_nt: TGTGCCAGCCGGAGCGGCGGGGAGACCCAGTACTTC; cdr3_aa: CASRSGGETQYF
clone_size: many; v_call: TRBV19; j_call: TRBJ2-7; d_call: TRBD1; cdr3_nt: TGTGCCAGTAGCCAGGGACAGCCAGTACCCTACGAGCAGTACTTC; cdr3_aa: CASSQGQPVPYEQYF
clone_size: few; v_call: TRBV20-1; j_call: TRBJ2-6; d_call: TRBD1; cdr3_nt: TGCAGTGCTAGGAGGGACAGGGGGTTTTCTGGGGCCAACGTCCTGACTTTC; cdr3_aa: CSARRDRGFSGANVLTF
clone_size: many; v_call: TRBV7-9; j_call: TRBJ1-1; d_call: NA; cdr3_nt: TGTGCCAGCAGCTTAGAGGGAAGGAACACTGAAGCTTTCTTT; cdr3_aa: CASSLEGRNTEAFF
clone_size: many; v_call: TRBV24-1; j_call: TRBJ2-2; d_call: TRBD2; cdr3_nt: TGTGCCACCAGTGATCAGACTAGCGGGAGAAACTTCGGGGAGCTGTTTTTT; cdr3_aa: CATSDQTSGRNFGELFF
clone_size: few; v_call: TRBV7-2; j_call: TRBJ2-2; d_call: TRBD2; cdr3_nt: TGTGCCAGCAGCTTAGGACTAGCGGAGAACACCGGGGAGCTGTTTTTT; cdr3_aa: CASSLGLAENTGELFF